The entry that follows covers one TCR beta chain sequence. Its specificity is not known. Profiling relied on immunoSEQ multiplex PCR, and the TCRdb table lists in-frame clones only, not all of them. The sample lists 45,000 to 55,000 clones, approximately 84% occurring once. Indicated time point: week 47, end of study. Every single dose of the vaccine, 300 ug of mutant IDH1 20-mer peptide, came with topical imiquimod. The sample originates from a study of a mutant IDH1 vaccine in newly diagnosed glioma. Overall study: Vaccination began 4-6 weeks post radiotherapy alone, or with temozolomide cycles. Therapy received beforehand was radiotherapy, temozolomide, or both, with most patients given both. Of the patients given treatment, roughly 60% were male and about 40% were female, and a mean age of approximately 37 years was recorded. Study-wide points: Seemingly, top peripheral T cell clonotype changes bore no relation to pseudoprogression.

This TCR derives from a woman aged 25-40 years with glioma. Some clones in this sample may be carry-over from other donors' samples. Sequencing was performed on PBMCs, taken from a glioma patient whose treatment included an IDH1 peptide vaccine.

Written as DNA, the CDR3 is TGCAGCGTCGCAGGGCAAGCCGGGACCTCCCTCTACAATGAGCAGTTCTTC. Its protein product is CSVAGQAGTSLYNEQFF. V is TRBV29-1 and J is TRBJ2-1; either TRBD1 or TRBD2 may supply D (5 bases each). CDR3 length equals 17 residues. The germline CDR1 and CDR2 sequences are SQVTM and ANQGSEA. Trimming removed 6 bases at V and 3 bases at J, with 24 bases between.